This TCR beta chain was recovered during a study of response to subunit inactivated influenza vaccine. This clonotype was observed a handful of times. TCRdb re-analysed the RT-PCR reads in MiXCR, keeping a single row per CDR3 protein. Among just under 550,000 distinct CDR3 sequences listed, around a quarter were seen once. Germline-derived CDR1 and CDR2 are SGHDN and FVKESK. V was pared by 1 base and J by 5 bases, with 11 bases between. The CDR3 is 14 amino acids. These data were likewise used in another study, on T cells expressing NK-cell markers. This second study says: UMIs accompanied the 5'RACE template switching by which TCR beta cDNA was made. All TCR beta repertoires analysed originated from sorted CD3+CD56+NKG2C+, CD3+CD56+NKG2C- and CD3+CD56-NKG2C+ T cells. In the group of eight sequenced donors, seven were HCMV-seropositive and one was seronegative. In several experiments, an anti-gamma-delta TCR antibody restricted sorting to alpha-beta TCR T cells.

V is TRBV14 and J is TRBJ1-1; D uncertain. This material consisted of CD4+ T cells sorted from PBMCs, taken 12 days after vaccination. The TCR sequence derives from a man over 45 who received an inactivated influenza vaccine. CDR3 nucleotide sequence: TGTGCCAGCAGCCAAGTTGCAGGACTTACTGAAGCTTTCTTT. Residues: CASSQVAGLTEAFF.